Shown below are 23 T cell receptor beta chains from a single sample sequenced in a study of early T cells in non-severe SARS-CoV-2 infection. In TCRdb, the 5' RACE reads were re-called with MiXCR into one record per CDR3 protein. The repertoire includes 25,000 to 30,000 distinct CDR3 sequences, about 6% of them detected once, and approximately 35% sits in the top ten. The sample here was whole blood, taken at baseline. Receptors originate from an adult who was a healthcare worker with PCR-confirmed SARS-CoV-2 infection or an uninfected control (not recorded which).

This clonotype came up many times. The V gene is TRBV10-3, the J gene TRBJ2-7; D is possibly TRBD2 (5 bases). Trimming stripped 6 bases from V and 4 bases from J, with 13 bases between. Germline lookup yields CDR1 ENHRY and CDR2 SYGVKD. This CDR3 has 13 residues. CDR3 coding DNA: TGTGCCATCAGGACCGCCGGGGTATACGAGCAGTACTTC. It translates to CAIRTAGVYEQYF.

This clonotype appeared many times. V usage is TRBV3-1 and J usage is TRBJ2-2; weak D call: TRBD1 (6 bases). The CDR3 loop spans 15 amino acids. The V gene's germline CDR1 is LGHDT and CDR2 YNNKEL (reference sequence). With 4 bases removed from V and 5 bases from J, the gap between germline ends came to 14 bases. CDR3 bases: TGTGCCAGCAGCCCAACCAACAGGGCAACCGGGGAGCTGTTTTTT. Translated, it gives CASSPTNRATGELFF. The complete variable domain, with remaining parts taken from reference TRBV3-1 and TRBJ2-2, reads DTAVSQTPKYLVTQMGNDKSIKCEQNLGHDTMYWYKQDSKKFLKIMFSYNNKELIINETVPNRFSPKSPDKAHLNLHINSLELGDSAVYFCASSPTNRATGELFFGEGSRLTVL.

This clonotype was observed a handful of times. V and J are TRBV5-5 and TRBJ1-3; no definite D call. Deletions cut 4 bases from V and 6 bases from J, with 17 bases between. The CDR3 is 15 amino acids. From germline, CDR1 is SGHKS and CDR2 YYEKEE (reference sequence). The CDR3, as DNA: TGTGCCAGCAGCCCTAGTACAGTCGGGGAAAACACCATATATTTT. Translated, it gives CASSPSTVGENTIYF.

Notes on this clonotype: A much larger clone differs from this one at a single base, so this may be a read error. The chain recombines TRBV2 with TRBJ2-7; possible D gene TRBD1, 6 bases. The CDR3 runs 13 residues. Germline V gene sequence: CDR1 SNHLY, CDR2 FYNNEI. CDR3 coding DNA: TGTGCCAACAGTGAAACAGGGCCCTACGAGCAGTACTTC. This codes for CANSETGPYEQYF.

This clonotype has at least ten counts. The rearrangement uses TRBV19 and TRBJ2-1, with TRBD2 as a possible D gene (5 bases). Germline CDR1 LNHDA, CDR2 SQIVND (reference sequence). CDR3 length: 17 amino acids. Deletions cut 7 bases from V and 5 bases from J, with 24 bases between. The CDR3 protein is CASTRGLYLGSHNEQFF. The CDR3 DNA reads as TGTGCCAGTACCCGCGGGCTATATCTCGGGTCTCACAATGAGCAGTTCTTC.

This clonotype was detected ten times or more. CDR3 loop: CASSLEATTQETQYF. The DNA of the CDR3 is TGTGCCAGCAGCTTAGAGGCTACTACTCAAGAGACCCAGTACTTC. The chain combines TRBV7-2 with TRBJ2-5; D gene unclear. V gave up 1 base and J gave up 2 bases, with 11 bases separating them. The length of the CDR3 is 15 residues. In germline, CDR1 is SGHTA, CDR2 FQGNSA.

This clonotype was picked up many times. J is TRBJ1-1 and V is TRBV20-1; 9 positions match TRBD1. The CDR3 runs to 12 residues. Germline CDR1 DFQATT, CDR2 SNEGSKA (reference sequence). V gave up 5 bases and J gave up 11 bases; unmatched junction bases: 9. The CDR3 DNA is TGCAGTGCTCGTCCCGGGACAGGGAACGCTTTCTTT. Its translation: CSARPGTGNAFF.

This clonotype was recorded at least ten times. The chain has TRBV5-4 and TRBJ1-2, with a tentative D call TRBD1 (6 bases). The ends were cut back, 0 bases at V and 1 base at J, with 10 bases in the middle. This CDR3 region has 15 residues. Germline V gene lookup returns CDR1 SGHNT and CDR2 YYREEE (reference sequence). CDR3 DNA: TGTGCCAGCAGCTTGGAGGCAGGGGATAACTATGGCTACACCTTC. The encoded protein is CASSLEAGDNYGYTF.

Many counts were recorded for this clonotype. This chain uses TRBV20-1 with TRBJ1-1, with no clear D. Germline CDR1 and CDR2: DFQATT and SNEGSKA (reference sequence). The CDR3 loop spans 14 amino acids. The V and J ends lost 4 bases and 4 bases respectively, with 16 bases between them. This CDR3 is CSATSALSGTEAFF. In DNA form, the CDR3 reads TGCAGTGCTACTTCGGCCTTGTCGGGCACTGAAGCTTTCTTT.

This clonotype was counted many times. CDR3 bases: TGCAGTGCTAGAGATTGGGACTCCCCCATCGCCGAGCAGTACTTC. Amino acids: CSARDWDSPIAEQYF. The rearrangement uses TRBV20-1 and TRBJ2-7, with D tentatively TRBD2 (6 bases). V lost 0 bases and J lost 6, with 18 bases in between. This CDR3 spans 15 amino acids. CDR1 DFQATT and CDR2 SNEGSKA come from the germline V gene (reference sequence).

This sequence joins TRBV7-9 and TRBJ2-7, with 8 bases matching TRBD2. Germline V gives CDR1 SEHNR, CDR2 FQNEAQ (reference sequence). Trimming took 4 bases from V and 7 from J; bases not matched to a gene: 12. The CDR3 has 15 residues. CDR3 coding DNA: TGTGCCAGCAGCTCTACGGGAGCGGGAGACGGGGAGCAGTACTTC. This encodes CASSSTGAGDGEQYF.

This clonotype was counted at least ten times. The chain is built from TRBV9 and TRBJ2-1, with D unresolved. The ends were cut back, 0 bases at V and 6 bases at J, with 10 bases in the middle. Germline V gene sequence: CDR1 SGDLS, CDR2 YYNGEE. The length of the CDR3 is 14 residues. DNA for the CDR3: TGTGCCAGCAGCGTAGGGGTCCTTCCCAATGAGCAGTTCTTC. This codes for CASSVGVLPNEQFF.

This clonotype has ten or more counts. V and J are TRBV29-1 and TRBJ2-1; 9 nucleotides match TRBD2. Germline V gene sequence: CDR1 SQVTM, CDR2 ANQGSEA. The V segment lost 4 bases and the J segment 5 bases; nucleotides outside the gene matches: 15. This CDR3 has 17 amino acids. The CDR3 DNA reads TGCAGCGTTGTAAGGCGACCGGGACTAGCAGACAACAATGAGCAGTTCTTC. Translation: CSVVRRPGLADNNEQFF.

This clonotype was detected ten times or more. The rearrangement uses TRBV7-2 and TRBJ2-7; maybe TRBD1 (5 bases). V was pared by 3 bases and J by 6 bases, with 9 bases between. The CDR3 is 12 amino acids. Germline lookup yields CDR1 SGHTA and CDR2 FQGNSA. The CDR3 DNA sequence: TGTGCCAGCAGCTTTCAGGGAAGCGAGCAGTACTTC. This gives the protein CASSFQGSEQYF. The full variable domain, its missing parts supplied by reference TRBV7-2 and TRBJ2-7, is GAGVSQSPSNKVTEKGKDVELRCDPISGHTALYWYRQSLGQGLEFLIYFQGNSAPDKSGLPSDRFSAERTGGSVSTLTIQRTQQEDSAVYLCASSFQGSEQYFGPGTRLTVT.

There are many counts of this clonotype. This chain uses TRBV7-9 with TRBJ1-1; 10 nucleotides agree with TRBD1. The germline CDR1 and CDR2 sequences are SEHNR and FQNEAQ (reference sequence). The trim removed 8 bases at V and 3 bases at J, leaving 15 bases unmatched. CDR3 length: 17 amino acids. In DNA form, the CDR3 reads TGTGCCAGCTTCCAGACAGGGGGCCTGGGATCGGACACTGAAGCTTTCTTT. Amino acids: CASFQTGGLGSDTEAFF.

This clonotype was seen many times. The rearrangement links TRBV27 to TRBJ1-2; maybe TRBD1 (6 bases). The CDR3 length is 13 residues. Trimming shortened V by 8 bases and J by 0 bases, and 10 bases separated the two germline ends. From germline, CDR1 is MNHEY and CDR2 SMNVEV (reference sequence). CDR3 sequence (DNA): TGTGCCAGCGCGGGACACCCTAACTATGGCTACACCTTC. This gives the protein CASAGHPNYGYTF.

This clonotype was seen repeatedly, ten times or more. The chain has TRBV19 and TRBJ2-2, with 7 bases identical to TRBD1. Germline V gene sequence: CDR1 LNHDA, CDR2 SQIVND (reference sequence). V dropped 8 bases and J dropped 5; count of bases not matched to a gene: 5. CDR3 length: 13 amino acids. CDR3: CASPDRVTGELFF. The CDR3 DNA reads TGTGCCAGTCCCGACAGGGTTACCGGGGAGCTGTTTTTT.

About this clonotype itself: This may come from a read error, since a much larger clone is one base off. The chain links TRBV28 to TRBJ2-7; a possible D gene is TRBD1 (5 bases). Germline CDR1 MDHEN, CDR2 SYDVKM. V was clipped by 10 bases and J by 3 bases, with 16 bases between them. The CDR3 length is 13 residues. CDR3 in DNA: TGTGCCACTGCATCGACAGTCGTCTACGAGCAGTACTTC. This translates into CATASTVVYEQYF.

Ten or more counts support this clonotype. The chain couples TRBV6-6 to TRBJ2-1; no definite D call. Between the trimmed V and J ends, which lost 2 bases and 4 bases, there was a span of 3 bases. Germline CDR1 reads MNHNY; CDR2 reads SVGAGI (reference sequence). The CDR3 has 12 amino acids. The CDR3 DNA is TGTGCCAGCAGTTACCCGTACAATGAGCAGTTCTTC. Translation gives CASSYPYNEQFF.

This clonotype was observed at least ten times. This chain uses TRBV20-1 with TRBJ2-5; TRBD1 aligns across 8 bases. V lost 2 bases to trimming and J lost 5 bases; unmatched junction nucleotides: 10. Germline CDR1 is DFQATT and CDR2 is SNEGSKA (reference sequence). The CDR3 has 15 amino acids. CDR3 amino acids: CSARRTGLFTETQYF. The CDR3 nucleotides read TGCAGTGCTAGAAGGACAGGGCTTTTTACGGAGACCCAGTACTTC.

A few counts support this clonotype. V gene TRBV15 combines with J gene TRBJ2-7; D is possibly TRBD1 or TRBD2 (6 bases each). Looked up from germline, CDR1 is LNHNV and CDR2 is YYDKDF (reference sequence). This CDR3 has 13 residues. V was pared by 3 bases and J by 5 bases, with 11 bases between. The CDR3 is CATSSSGADEQYF. The CDR3, as DNA: TGTGCCACCAGCAGCTCGGGGGCGGACGAGCAGTACTTC.

The gene calls are TRBV20-1 and TRBJ2-1; tentative D call: TRBD2 (6 bases). Per the germline V gene, CDR1 is DFQATT and CDR2 is SNEGSKA (reference sequence). Trimming took 6 bases from V and 6 from J, leaving 21 bases between them. The CDR3 consists of 15 residues. This chain's CDR3 is CSAPQSSGLINEQFF. The DNA for the CDR3 is TGCAGTGCCCCCCAATCTTCCGGACTAATCAATGAGCAGTTCTTC.

In its sample, this clonotype was seen many times. This chain joins TRBV12-3 or TRBV12-4 and TRBJ1-2; TRBD1 matches 7 bases. The V segment lost 6 bases and the J segment 2 bases; nucleotides outside the gene matches: 3. The CDR3 extends over 13 amino acids. The CDR3 coding sequence is TGTGCCAGCAGGGAGGGACAGAACTATGGCTACACCTTC. Translated, it gives CASREGQNYGYTF.